This is a list of T cell receptor beta chains from one sample in a study of cytomegalovirus exposure and HLA in healthy donors. Some clones are missing from TCRdb's copy, which holds only in-frame ones; the method was immunoSEQ multiplex PCR. This sample has over 150,000 clones, with 85% found just once. Sequencing was done on a sample of PBMCs. These receptors were collected from a boy under 10 years old in good health and CMV-seronegative. The CDR3 runs from the conserved cysteine through the conserved F or W. Each record gives: clone size, J gene, V gene, D gene, CDR3 DNA, CDR3 protein. A D gene is named only where the DNA matches it firmly. Rows give clone size only sometimes, using once, few, many, or a class for an expanded clone.

-,TRBJ1-5,TRBV27,-,TGTGCCACCCCAGGTACAAATCAGCCCCAGCATTTT,CATPGTNQPQHF
-,TRBJ2-7,TRBV13,TRBD2,TGTGCCAGCAGACTTAGCGGGGCATCCTACGAGCAGTACTTC,CASRLSGASYEQYF
-,TRBJ2-7,TRBV5-6,TRBD1,TGTGCCAGCAGCTTGGGGACAGGATACGAGCAGTACTTC,CASSLGTGYEQYF
once,TRBJ2-1,TRBV7-3,TRBD2,TGTGCCAGCAGCCAACGAATAGCCGGGGGGAATGAGCAGTTCTTC,CASSQRIAGGNEQFF
-,TRBJ1-4,TRBV29-1,TRBD1,TGCAGCGTCTCCTGGAAGGACAGGGGTAATGAAAAACTGTTTTTT,CSVSWKDRGNEKLFF
-,TRBJ2-7,TRBV5-5,-,TGTGCCAGCAGCTGGGGCTTGAACTACGAGCAGTACTTC,CASSWGLNYEQYF
-,TRBJ1-5,TRBV6-1,-,TGTGCCAGCAGTGAGTGGGGCGGTGGTAGCAATCAGCCCCAGCATTTT,CASSEWGGGSNQPQHF
once,TRBJ2-1,TRBV7-3,-,TGTGCCAGCAGCCCATCACCCCGGAGGGGCAATGAGCAGTTCTTC,CASSPSPRRGNEQFF
-,TRBJ1-3,TRBV7-9,-,TGTGCCAGCAGCTTAGAAGCGGACGGCGGAAACACCATATATTTT,CASSLEADGGNTIYF
-,TRBJ2-7,TRBV7-9,-,TGTTCCAGCAGCCACAGGGAAGTCTACGAGCAGTACTTC,CSSSHREVYEQYF
once,TRBJ1-1,TRBV5-1,TRBD1,TGCGCCAGCAGCTTAAACAGGGGTCAAGGCACTGAAGCTTTCTTT,CASSLNRGQGTEAFF
-,TRBJ2-7,TRBV30,TRBD2,TGTGCCTGGAGTAGCGGGACGGTTACCTACGAGCAGTACTTC,CAWSSGTVTYEQYF